This T cell receptor beta chain is from a study of T cells in narcolepsy. Study-wide findings and caveats: HCRT-specific and TRIB2-specific autoreactive clonotypes appeared among same-patient CSF and blood CD4+ clonotypes. Autoreactive clonotypes reportedly recurred in blood of same and different patients, not controls.

Concerning this clone: Its specificity is unknown. The junction and the germline gene differ at one end; a read error may be behind it.

CDR1 and CDR2 (germline): DFQATT, SNEGSKA (reference sequence). CDR3 length: 11 amino acids. Profiled with immunoSEQ multiplex PCR; TCRdb holds only in-frame clones, not every one. The sample has under 40,000 clones, under 90% seen once. The sequence derives from a human donor with narcolepsy. The sample consisted of CD45RA- memory CD4+ T cells from PBMCs. The V and J genes are TRBV20-1 and TRBJ2-7, with a tentative D call TRBD2 (5 bases). In DNA, the CDR3 is TGCAGTGCTAGAGAGGAGGTCCTGAGACACTTC. This translates into CSAREEVLRHF.